The next 14 T cell receptor beta chains were all read from a single sample in a study of T cells in Graves' hyperthyroidism and ophthalmopathy. Authors of the study amplified TCR beta CDR3 regions from RNA transcripts. With the HTBI primer set, the TCR CDR3 went through a first round of RT-PCR. Each CDR3 protein gets one entry after TCRdb re-called the multiplex PCR reads with MiXCR. The sample shows around 34,000 distinct CDR3 sequences, around 52% of them seen only once. Sequenced sample: blood. These receptors were taken from a woman between 40 and 55 years old with Graves' ophthalmopathy.

V usage is TRBV18 and J usage is TRBJ2-5, with TRBD1 as a possible D gene (6 bases). Germline V gene lookup returns CDR1 KGHSH and CDR2 LQKENI. Trimming stripped 2 bases from V and 4 bases from J, with 11 bases between. There are 14 residues in the CDR3. CDR3 protein: CASSPEGGLETQYF. The CDR3 region has the DNA TGTGCCAGCTCACCAGAAGGGGGTTTAGAGACCCAGTACTTC.

The chain has TRBV15 and TRBJ2-7; D is ambiguous. The CDR3 runs 16 residues. Germline V gene lookup returns CDR1 LNHNV and CDR2 YYDKDF (reference sequence). V lost 0 bases and J 3 bases, leaving 15 bases between the germline ends. DNA for the CDR3: TGTGCCACCAGCAGAGATAGGGCTGGATGGGGCTACGAGCAGTACTTC. Its protein product is CATSRDRAGWGYEQYF. The full variable domain, its missing parts supplied by reference TRBV15 and TRBJ2-7, is DAMVIQNPRYQVTQFGKPVTLSCSQTLNHNVMYWYQQKSSQAPKLLFHYYDKDFNNEADTPDNFQSRRPNTSFCFLDIRSPGLGDTAMYLCATSRDRAGWGYEQYFGPGTRLTVT.

Concerning this clonotype: This is likely a read error, given that the CDR3 carries no conserved phenylalanine or tryptophan at its end. The chain has TRBV7-2 and TRBJ2-2; no clear D gene. Germline CDR1 SGHTA, CDR2 FQGNSA. Trimming cost V 5 bases and J 8 bases, with 9 bases left between them. There are 12 residues in the CDR3. The CDR3 region has the DNA TGTGCCAGCAGCCTAGACCAGGGGGAGCTGTTTCTT. It specifies CASSLDQGELFL.

This clonotype is judged medium-sized (0.01 to 0.1%). This sequence joins TRBV2 and TRBJ2-1; D may match TRBD1 or TRBD2 (5 bases each). The CDR3 has 12 amino acids. The germline V gene has CDR1 SNHLY and CDR2 FYNNEI. Trimming shortened V by 3 bases and J by 7 bases, and 7 bases separated the two germline ends. CDR3: CASSDWGNEQFF. The CDR3 coding sequence is TGTGCCAGCAGTGACTGGGGGAATGAGCAGTTCTTC.

This clonotype is medium-sized by share. The rearrangement joins TRBV2 to TRBJ1-2; possibly TRBD1 for D (5 bases). This CDR3 is 14 amino acids long. V gave up 6 bases and J gave up 2 bases, with 13 bases separating them. The V gene's germline CDR1 is SNHLY and CDR2 FYNNEI. CDR3 coding DNA: TGTGCCAGCAGAGGTGGGGGTGAAAACTATGGCTACACCTTC. It specifies CASRGGGENYGYTF. The full variable domain, its missing parts supplied by reference TRBV2 and TRBJ1-2, is EPEVTQTPSHQVTQMGQEVILRCVPISNHLYFYWYRQILGQKVEFLVSFYNNEISEKSEIFDDQFSVERPDGSNFTLKIRSTKLEDSAMYFCASRGGGENYGYTFGSGTRLTVV.

This clonotype was observed many times. The chain combines TRBV12-3 or TRBV12-4 with TRBJ2-1, with 7 bases that match TRBD1. The CDR3 covers 13 residues. The trim removed 4 bases at V and 9 bases at J, leaving 6 bases unmatched. CDR3 in DNA: TGTGCCAGCAGTTCATACAGGGGTAGTGAGCAGTTCTTC. Its translation is CASSSYRGSEQFF.

The CDR3: CSAPASNYGYTF. CDR3 nucleotides: TGCAGTGCGCCCGCGAGTAACTATGGCTACACCTTC. This chain uses TRBV20-1 with TRBJ1-2; no clear D gene. Germline CDR1 DFQATT, CDR2 SNEGSKA (reference sequence). The CDR3 totals 12 residues. Trimming stripped 6 bases from V and 1 base from J, with 9 bases between.

This clonotype was seen many times. V is TRBV20-1 and J is TRBJ2-2, with D hard to call. The V gene lost 0 bases and the J gene lost 4 bases, with 6 bases spanning the gap. Germline V gene sequence: CDR1 DFQATT, CDR2 SNEGSKA (reference sequence). CDR3 length: 13 residues. This CDR3 is CSARDTSTGELFF. The CDR3 nucleotides are TGCAGTGCTAGAGATACCAGCACCGGGGAGCTGTTTTTT.

This clonotype was found once. The germline gene is not matched at one end of the junction; a read error may be the cause. The chain combines TRBV14 with TRBJ2-7, with 7 nucleotides matching TRBD1. Per the germline V gene, CDR1 is SGHDN and CDR2 is FVKESK. The CDR3 contains 13 residues. CDR3 nucleotides: TGTGTCAGCAGCCAACGAGGGGGCGGCGAGCAGTACTTC. Protein: CVSSQRGGGEQYF.

This rearrangement joins TRBV10-3 to TRBJ2-1; 7 bases map to TRBD1. CDR3 length: 14 amino acids. CDR1 is ENHRY, CDR2 SYGVKD, per germline. V shed 3 bases and J 4 bases; nucleotides not matched to a gene: 3. The CDR3 DNA reads as TGTGCCATCAGTGACGGGACAGAGTACAATGAGCAGTTCTTC. Encoded protein: CAISDGTEYNEQFF.

Note on this clonotype: Mismatch with germline at one junction end may stem from a read error. The chain couples TRBV20-1 to TRBJ2-2; possibly TRBD2 for D (5 bases). The CDR3 consists of 9 residues. Germline V gene sequence: CDR1 DFQATT, CDR2 SNEGSKA (reference sequence). The CDR3 sequence: CSARGELCF. CDR3 coding DNA: TGCAGTGCTAGAGGGGAGCTGTGTTTT.

There are a few counts of this clonotype. V usage is TRBV25-1 and J usage is TRBJ2-7; D possibly corresponds to TRBD2 (6 bases). V lost 1 base, J lost 7 bases, and 20 bases lay in between. The CDR3 totals 16 residues. Germline V gene data show CDR1 as MGHDK and CDR2 as SYGVNS. CDR3 region: CASSEWGGLPCWEQYF. CDR3 bases: TGTGCCAGCAGTGAATGGGGCGGACTACCTTGCTGGGAGCAGTACTTC.

As for this clonotype: Here the CDR3 omits its conserved ending phenylalanine or tryptophan, so a read error is the likely source. The genes are TRBV4-3 and TRBJ2-5; 7 nucleotides line up with TRBD2. Germline V gene lookup returns CDR1 LGHNA and CDR2 YSLEER. The CDR3 has 13 amino acids. V lost 4 bases and J lost 2; bases outside the gene matches: 1. The CDR3 DNA reads TGCGCCAGCAGCCGGGACTATCAAGAGACCCAGTACCTC. This codes for CASSRDYQETQYL.

This clonotype was counted ten times or more. The chain recombines TRBV20-1 with TRBJ1-3, with D unresolved. Germline CDR1 and CDR2: DFQATT and SNEGSKA (reference sequence). V lost 6 bases and J lost 0, with 6 bases in between. This CDR3 is built from 12 residues. The CDR3 DNA follows: TGCAGTGCCGGCCCCTCTGGAAACACCATATATTTT. Residues: CSAGPSGNTIYF.